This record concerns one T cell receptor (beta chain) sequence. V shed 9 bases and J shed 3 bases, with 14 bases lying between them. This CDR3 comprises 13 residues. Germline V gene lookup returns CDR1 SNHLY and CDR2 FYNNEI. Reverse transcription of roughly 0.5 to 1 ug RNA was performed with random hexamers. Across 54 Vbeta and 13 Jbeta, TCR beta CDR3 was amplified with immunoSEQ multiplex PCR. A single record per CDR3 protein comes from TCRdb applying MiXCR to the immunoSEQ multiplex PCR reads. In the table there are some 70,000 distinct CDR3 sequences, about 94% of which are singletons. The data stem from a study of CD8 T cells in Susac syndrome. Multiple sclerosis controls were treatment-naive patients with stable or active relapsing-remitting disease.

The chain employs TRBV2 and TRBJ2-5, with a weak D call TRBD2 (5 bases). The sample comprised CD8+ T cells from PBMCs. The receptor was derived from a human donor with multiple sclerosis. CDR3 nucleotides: TGTGCCAGGAGGGATGTACCAGAAGAGACCCAGTACTTC. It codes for CARRDVPEETQYF. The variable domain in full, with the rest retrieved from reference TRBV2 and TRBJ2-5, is EPEVTQTPSHQVTQMGQEVILRCVPISNHLYFYWYRQILGQKVEFLVSFYNNEISEKSEIFDDQFSVERPDGSNFTLKIRSTKLEDSAMYFCARRDVPEETQYFGPGTRLLVL.